What follows are 17 T cell receptor beta chains derived from one specimen sequenced in a study of control samples from healthy donors and cancer patients. Libraries were prepared by immunoSEQ multiplex PCR; TCRdb keeps only in-frame clonotypes and omits some of them. The repertoire holds hundreds of thousands of clones, 80% to 95% seen once, with around 6.5% in the top ten. The sequenced material came from PBMCs. All receptors come from a man aged 35 to 55 with head and neck cancer.

This sequence joins TRBV24-1 and TRBJ2-1, with 9 nucleotides matching TRBD2. The trim removed 7 bases at V and 3 bases at J, leaving 6 bases unmatched. Per germline, CDR1 KGHDR and CDR2 SFDVKD. This CDR3 comprises 15 residues. CDR3 protein: CATRSSGARYNEQFF. CDR3 nucleotide sequence: TGTGCCACCAGGTCTAGCGGGGCGCGCTACAATGAGCAGTTCTTC.

The V and J genes are TRBV15 and TRBJ2-7, with TRBD1 matching 8 bases. This CDR3 comprises 14 residues. Unmatched junction bases numbered 5, after V lost 4 bases and J lost 3 bases. Germline CDR1 LNHNV, CDR2 YYDKDF (reference sequence). As DNA, the CDR3 is TGTGCCACCAGCACCCGGACAGGGTTCTACGAGCAGTACTTC. Translating it yields CATSTRTGFYEQYF.

The chain carries TRBV15 and TRBJ1-4; perhaps TRBD1 as D (5 bases). V dropped 0 bases and J dropped 4 bases, with 12 bases sitting between them. Germline CDR1 is LNHNV and CDR2 is YYDKDF (reference sequence). The CDR3 has 16 amino acids. This CDR3 reads CATSRDNRRYNEKLFF. Written as DNA, the CDR3 is TGTGCCACCAGCAGAGATAACAGGCGGTATAATGAAAAACTGTTTTTT.

The chain combines TRBV27 with TRBJ2-7; TRBD1 or TRBD2 may be the D gene (6 bases each). The germline V gene has CDR1 MNHEY and CDR2 SMNVEV (reference sequence). There are 11 residues in the CDR3. V shed 6 bases and J shed 6 bases, with 9 bases lying between them. The CDR3 is CASSRGGEQYF. In nucleotides, the CDR3 is TGTGCCAGCAGCAGGGGAGGCGAGCAGTACTTC.

The chain has TRBV24-1 and TRBJ1-5; possibly TRBD1 for D (6 bases). Per the germline V gene, CDR1 is KGHDR and CDR2 is SFDVKD. The V gene lost 4 bases and the J gene lost 5 bases, with 8 bases spanning the gap. The CDR3 has 13 amino acids. In nucleotides, the CDR3 is TGTGCCACCAGTGAACGGACAGATCAGCCCCAGCATTTT. Translating gives CATSERTDQPQHF.

This chain uses TRBV3-1 (or the pseudogene TRBV3-2) with TRBJ2-2; D is perhaps TRBD1 (5 bases). This CDR3 has 15 amino acids. In germline, CDR1 is LGHDT, CDR2 YNNKEL (reference sequence). V was cut by 4 bases and J by 2 bases, with 11 bases left in between. As DNA, the CDR3 is TGTGCCAGCAGCCCGTCAACAGGAAACACCGGGGAGCTGTTTTTT. Residues: CASSPSTGNTGELFF.

Comment on this clone: The sample has other DNA sequences that encode this CDR3 too. The chain uses TRBV9 and TRBJ1-6; the D is unclear. Trimming took off 0 bases at V and 6 bases at J, with 4 bases between the two ends. The CDR3 runs to 13 residues. Germline V gene data show CDR1 as SGDLS and CDR2 as YYNGEE. The CDR3 sequence: CASSVGGNSPLHF. DNA for the CDR3: TGTGCCAGCAGCGTAGGGGGTAATTCACCCCTCCACTTT. The full variable domain, rest sourced from reference TRBV9 and TRBJ1-6, is DSGVTQTPKHLITATGQRVTLRCSPRSGDLSVYWYQQSLDQGLQFLIQYYNGEERAKGNILERFSAQQFPDLHSELNLSSLELGDSALYFCASSVGGNSPLHFGNGTRLTVT.

This clone was found once. J is TRBJ2-5 and V is TRBV15; a weak D match, TRBD1 (6 bases). Trimming took 2 bases from V and 11 from J, leaving 18 bases between them. Germline loops: CDR1 LNHNV, CDR2 YYDKDF (reference sequence). This CDR3 comprises 14 residues. The CDR3 is CATSRQEGGSLQYF. The CDR3 nucleotides are TGTGCCACCAGCAGACAGGAAGGGGGTTCCCTTCAGTACTTC. Full variable domain (outside the CDR3, taken from reference TRBV15 and TRBJ2-5): DAMVIQNPRYQVTQFGKPVTLSCSQTLNHNVMYWYQQKSSQAPKLLFHYYDKDFNNEADTPDNFQSRRPNTSFCFLDIRSPGLGDTAMYLCATSRQEGGSLQYFGPGTRLLVL.

The V gene is TRBV11-2, the J gene TRBJ2-2; no definite D call. Germline lookup yields CDR1 SGHAT and CDR2 FQNNGV. V dropped 11 bases and J dropped 1 base, with 14 bases sitting between them. The CDR3 sequence is 14 residues long. CDR3 nucleotide sequence: TGTGCCTCCCAGCGCCTCCAGAACACCGGGGAGCTGTTTTTT. Encoded protein: CASQRLQNTGELFF. The full variable domain, rest sourced from reference TRBV11-2 and TRBJ2-2, is EAGVAQSPRYKIIEKRQSVAFWCNPISGHATLYWYQQILGQGPKLLIQFQNNGVVDDSQLPKDRFSAERLKGVDSTLKIQPAKLEDSAVYLCASQRLQNTGELFFGEGSRLTVL.

The chain carries TRBV5-8 and TRBJ2-3; 7 bases are shared with TRBD2. Germline CDR1 and CDR2: SGHTS and YDEGEE. This CDR3 has 14 amino acids. The ends lost 0 bases at V and 4 bases at J; junction bases unmatched: 2. CDR3 protein: CASSLGGSADTQYF. The CDR3 DNA follows: TGTGCCAGCAGCTTGGGCGGGAGTGCAGATACGCAGTATTTT.

This clone occurred once. This chain joins TRBV27 and TRBJ2-7; the D gene is possibly TRBD2 (6 bases). The V gene's germline CDR1 is MNHEY and CDR2 SMNVEV (reference sequence). V was trimmed by 6 bases and J by 6 bases, leaving 27 bases between them. CDR3 length: 17 amino acids. CDR3 sequence (DNA): TGTGCCAGCAGCTCCTCATCCTGGGACTCAACAAGTCCCGAGCAGTACTTC. It encodes CASSSSSWDSTSPEQYF.

The rearrangement joins TRBV7-2 to TRBJ1-1; no firm D call. Germline V gene lookup returns CDR1 SGHTA and CDR2 FQGNSA. This CDR3 contains 15 residues. Trimming pared 2 bases from V and 1 base from J, leaving 11 bases between. The CDR3 loop is CASSLWERRNTEAFF. DNA of the CDR3: TGTGCCAGCAGCTTATGGGAACGGAGGAACACTGAAGCTTTCTTT. Combining the CDR3 with reference TRBV7-2 and TRBJ1-1 gives the whole variable domain GAGVSQSPSNKVTEKGKDVELRCDPISGHTALYWYRQSLGQGLEFLIYFQGNSAPDKSGLPSDRFSAERTGGSVSTLTIQRTQQEDSAVYLCASSLWERRNTEAFFGQGTRLTVV.

The rearrangement links TRBV11-2 to TRBJ2-7; 7 nucleotides align to TRBD2. The CDR3 is made up of 15 amino acids. Germline CDR1 and CDR2: SGHAT and FQNNGV. V was clipped by 1 base and J by 6 bases; unmatched bases: 9. CDR3 sequence: CASSLAGGGSREQYF. DNA for the CDR3: TGTGCCAGCAGCTTAGCGGGGGGAGGGAGTCGCGAGCAGTACTTC.

This sequence joins TRBV3-1 (or the pseudogene TRBV3-2) and TRBJ2-7, with TRBD1 identical over 11 bases. Germline CDR1 is LGHDT and CDR2 is YNNKEL (reference sequence). The trim removed 4 bases at V and 2 bases at J, leaving 4 bases unmatched. The CDR3 is made up of 15 amino acids. The CDR3 is CASSPGQGVTYEQYF. For the CDR3, the DNA is TGTGCCAGCAGCCCGGGACAGGGGGTTACCTACGAGCAGTACTTC.

The rearrangement joins TRBV9 to TRBJ1-6, with D unresolved. CDR1 SGDLS and CDR2 YYNGEE come from the germline V gene. The V gene lost 4 bases and the J gene lost 8 bases, with 13 bases spanning the gap. This CDR3 has 14 residues. The CDR3 protein is CASSLAGRDSPLHF. CDR3 bases: TGTGCCAGCAGCCTGGCGGGAAGAGATTCACCCCTCCACTTT.

The CDR3 nucleotides read TGTGCCAGCAGTGACGGGAGTAGCAATCAGCCCCAGCATTTT. Protein sequence: CASSDGSSNQPQHF. This rearrangement joins TRBV6-1 to TRBJ1-5; D call uncertain. Between the trimmed V and J ends, which lost 3 bases and 0 bases, there was a span of 6 bases. The CDR3 is 14 residues long. The germline gives CDR1 MNHNS, CDR2 SASEGT.

The chain joins TRBV5-1 to TRBJ2-5; D gene uncertain. Germline values: CDR1 SGHRS, CDR2 YFSETQ. The V end lost 2 bases, the J end lost 1 base, and 9 bases lay between the germline ends. The CDR3 covers 14 residues. The CDR3 bases are TGCGCCAGCAGCTTTTTTTTACCCCAAGAGACCCAGTACTTC. It encodes CASSFFLPQETQYF. The complete variable domain, with remaining parts taken from reference TRBV5-1 and TRBJ2-5, reads KAGVTQTPRYLIKTRGQQVTLSCSPISGHRSVSWYQQTPGQGLQFLFEYFSETQRNKGNFPGRFSGRQFSNSRSEMNVSTLELGDSALYLCASSFFLPQETQYFGPGTRLLVL.